The next 20 T cell receptor beta chains were all read from a single sample in a study of blood T cells in healthy people across ages. Primers used in a second PCR of about 7 to 12 cycles were a sample-barcoded 5' primer and a J-beta primer mix. Each CDR3 protein is one row after TCRdb ran MiXCR on the 5' RACE reads. This repertoire shows under 750,000 distinct CDR3 sequences, around 48% found once; its top ten account for approximately 23%. The material sequenced was blood. Receptor source: a man older than 75 in good health.

The chain links TRBV5-1 to TRBJ2-7; 8 nucleotides agree with TRBD1. V was clipped by 1 base and J by 5 bases; unmatched bases: 2. CDR3 length equals 13 residues. Germline CDR1 reads SGHRS; CDR2 reads YFSETQ. The CDR3 region is CASSLPGGHEQYF. The CDR3 region has the DNA TGCGCCAGCAGCTTGCCAGGGGGCCACGAGCAGTACTTC.

CDR3: CASSYVGLSNEQFF. As DNA, the CDR3 is TGTGCCAGCAGTTACGTGGGACTCTCGAATGAGCAGTTCTTC. This chain joins TRBV6-2 or TRBV6-3 and TRBJ2-1, with a weak D call TRBD2 (6 bases). With 2 bases removed from V and 7 bases from J, the gap between germline ends came to 12 bases. The germline gives CDR1 MNHEY, CDR2 SVGEGT. This CDR3 is built from 14 residues.

V usage is TRBV7-2 and J usage is TRBJ2-5, with TRBD2 matching 9 bases. This CDR3 has 16 residues. From germline, CDR1 is SGHTA and CDR2 FQGNSA. V lost 4 bases, J lost 11 bases, and 17 bases stayed unmatched. The CDR3 DNA reads as TGTGCCAGCAGCTCGAATGCGGGAGGGCTATACAATGAGCAGTACTTC. This gives the protein CASSSNAGGLYNEQYF.

This chain uses TRBV9 with TRBJ2-1, with 7 bases lining up with TRBD2. V lost 4 bases and J lost 4; bases outside the gene matches: 8. This CDR3 has 15 amino acids. Germline assignment: CDR1 SGDLS and CDR2 YYNGEE. The CDR3 DNA reads TGTGCCAGCAGCCAACCCGGGACTACGTACAATGAGCAGTTCTTC. It is translated as CASSQPGTTYNEQFF.

The V and J genes are TRBV29-1 and TRBJ1-1, with TRBD1 identical over 7 bases. The CDR3 is 13 amino acids. Germline-derived CDR1 and CDR2 are SQVTM and ANQGSEA. After removal of 6 bases from V and 5 bases from J, the junction contained 9 bases not matched to a gene. Here the CDR3 DNA reads TGCAGCGTGTCCACGACAGGGCGGACTGAAGCTTTCTTT. Its protein is CSVSTTGRTEAFF.

The gene calls are TRBV6-2 or TRBV6-3 and TRBJ2-5; D is perhaps TRBD2 (5 bases). The CDR3 is 14 residues long. CDR1 is MNHEY, CDR2 SVGEGT, per germline. The V and J ends lost 8 bases and 5 bases respectively, with 18 bases between them. CDR3 sequence: CASLNPASYETQYF. Written as DNA, the CDR3 is TGTGCCAGCCTAAACCCGGCTAGCTACGAGACCCAGTACTTC.

In its sample, this clonotype was seen a few times. The rearrangement uses TRBV20-1 and TRBJ2-3; 10 bases agree with TRBD2. The CDR3 spans 15 residues. Germline CDR1 and CDR2: DFQATT and SNEGSKA (reference sequence). J was trimmed by 6 bases and V by 6 bases; bases with no gene match: 12. In DNA form, the CDR3 reads TGCAGTGCACTAGTAGCGGGAGGCCCCGCTGATACGCAGTATTTT. Amino acids: CSALVAGGPADTQYF.

This chain connects TRBV4-3 to TRBJ2-1; TRBD2 might be the D (5 bases). The V end lost 2 bases, the J end lost 6 bases, and 14 bases lay between the germline ends. CDR3 length: 15 residues. Germline V lookup: CDR1 LGHNA, CDR2 YSLEER. In DNA form, the CDR3 reads TGCGCCAGCAGCCAACCGGGAAAGAACTTCAATGAGCAGTTCTTC. Translated, it gives CASSQPGKNFNEQFF.

Concerning this clonotype: A much larger clone lies a single base off, so this may be a read error. The chain uses TRBV6-5 and TRBJ2-5; D gene unclear. The J call may be faulty, since TRBJ2-1 better matches the DNA end. This CDR3 region has 13 residues. Germline loops: CDR1 MNHEY, CDR2 SVGAGI. The CDR3 bases are TGTGCCAGCAGTCCCCGGATTGACGAGACCCAGTTCTTC. Protein: CASSPRIDETQFF.

For this clonotype: The junction shows a germline mismatch at one end, possibly a read error. V and J are TRBV7-2 and TRBJ2-1, with 7 nucleotides matching TRBD2. Looked up from germline, CDR1 is SGHTA and CDR2 is FQGNSA. The CDR3 is 15 residues long. The CDR3 sequence is CANSWLAVSYNEQFF. CDR3 DNA sequence: TGTGCCAACAGCTGGCTAGCGGTATCCTACAATGAGCAGTTCTTC.

Details on this clonotype: A junction boundary mismatches the germline segment, possibly from a read error. The chain joins TRBV11-2 to TRBJ2-5; 9 nucleotides line up with TRBD1. This CDR3 spans 14 amino acids. Germline-derived CDR1 and CDR2 are SGHAT and FQNNGV. In DNA, the CDR3 is TGTGCCAGCAGCACCCACAGGGGGCGAGAGACCCGGTACTTC. Its protein product is CASSTHRGRETRYF.

This clonotype was observed once. This chain uses TRBV4-3 with TRBJ2-1, with TRBD2 identical over 8 bases. The J call may be incorrect, as the DNA end agrees better with TRBJ2-7. There are 16 residues in the CDR3. CDR1 and CDR2 from the germline V gene are LGHNA and YSLEER. CDR3 in amino acids: CASSQDSGGFYNEQYF. The CDR3, as DNA: TGCGCCAGCAGCCAAGACAGCGGGGGATTCTACAATGAGCAGTACTTC.

The V call is TRBV5-1, the J call TRBJ2-3; 7 nucleotides agree with TRBD2. CDR1 is SGHRS and CDR2 is YFSETQ in the germline V gene. This CDR3 has 14 residues. After removal of 2 bases from V and 4 bases from J, the junction contained 4 bases not matched to a gene. The chain's CDR3 is CASSFGLVSDTQYF. CDR3 DNA: TGCGCCAGCAGCTTTGGACTAGTATCAGATACGCAGTATTTT.

This chain joins TRBV5-1 and TRBJ2-1, with a tentative D call TRBD1 (5 bases). The germline V and J ends were trimmed by 4 bases and 7 bases, with 15 bases remaining between them. The CDR3 extends over 14 amino acids. Per germline, CDR1 SGHRS and CDR2 YFSETQ. The CDR3 coding sequence is TGCGCCAGCAGCCCCCCAGGGCCGTGGAATGAGCAGTTCTTC. Protein: CASSPPGPWNEQFF. The full variable domain, with the rest looked up from reference TRBV5-1 and TRBJ2-1, is KAGVTQTPRYLIKTRGQQVTLSCSPISGHRSVSWYQQTPGQGLQFLFEYFSETQRNKGNFPGRFSGRQFSNSRSEMNVSTLELGDSALYLCASSPPGPWNEQFFGPGTRLTVL.

The chain has TRBV19 and TRBJ2-5; TRBD2 matches at 12 bases. The junction had 4 bases not matched to a gene; V was cut back by 5 bases and J by 3 bases. Germline CDR1 is LNHDA and CDR2 is SQIVND (reference sequence). The CDR3 runs to 15 residues. CDR3 in DNA: TGTGCCAGTAGTGATAGACTAGCGGGAGAAGAGACCCAGTACTTC. Translated, it gives CASSDRLAGEETQYF.

The gene calls are TRBV28 and TRBJ2-7, with TRBD2 matching 8 bases. The DNA end is a closer match to TRBJ2-4, so the J assignment may be wrong. Germline V gene lookup returns CDR1 MDHEN and CDR2 SYDVKM. CDR3 length: 14 amino acids. The DNA for the CDR3 is TGTGCCAGCAGGGCAGCGGGGGTCGGGAACATTCAGTACTTC. Protein: CASRAAGVGNIQYF.

This chain joins TRBV5-1 and TRBJ2-5, with D uncertain. CDR3 length equals 13 residues. Per germline, CDR1 SGHRS and CDR2 YFSETQ. V dropped 4 bases and J dropped 3 bases, with 10 bases sitting between them. As DNA, the CDR3 is TGCGCCAGCAGCGTGAACATTAAAGAGACCCAGTACTTC. Its translation: CASSVNIKETQYF.

A remark on this clonotype: At one of its ends the junction is not consistent with the germline gene, which may arise from a read error. The rearrangement joins TRBV7-2 to TRBJ2-1, with D uncertain. From germline, CDR1 is SGHTA and CDR2 FQGNSA. CDR3 length: 15 residues. CDR3 sequence reads: CAGSRTLSSYNEQFF. DNA for the CDR3: TGTGCCGGCAGCCGGACCCTTTCCTCCTACAATGAGCAGTTCTTC.

The CDR3 sequence is CASSFGQGKYEQYF. The DNA of the CDR3 is TGTGCCAGCAGTTTCGGGCAGGGAAAATACGAGCAGTACTTC. This chain uses TRBV6-6 with TRBJ2-7; D may be TRBD1 (5 bases). This CDR3 region has 14 residues. Trimming took off 4 bases at V and 4 bases at J, with 14 bases between the two ends. The germline V gene has CDR1 MNHNY and CDR2 SVGAGI (reference sequence).

This clonotype occurred a few times. V and J are TRBV27 and TRBJ2-6; no firm D call. V lost 3 bases, J lost 4 bases, and 13 bases lay in between. The CDR3 has 16 residues. Germline assignment: CDR1 MNHEY and CDR2 SMNVEV (reference sequence). The CDR3 DNA sequence: TGTGCCAGCAGTTTGAGTAGGTTGCGAGGGGCCAACGTCCTGACTTTC. It codes for CASSLSRLRGANVLTF. Combining the CDR3 with reference TRBV27 and TRBJ2-6 gives the whole variable domain EAQVTQNPRYLITVTGKKLTVTCSQNMNHEYMSWYRQDPGLGLRQIYYSMNVEVTDKGDVPEGYKVSRKEKRNFPLILESPSPNQTSLYFCASSLSRLRGANVLTFGAGSRLTVL.